This T cell receptor (beta chain) was sequenced during a study of blood T cell repertoires in COVID-19. Study context: COVID-19 samples from acute and convalescent phases originated in the United States, Italy and Spain.

Study processing details: Scientists estimated how many nucleated cells there were by amplifying reference gene primers. Sequencing was performed with immunoSEQ multiplex PCR; in TCRdb, only in-frame clones are kept and a portion is missing. The DNA gave D and trimming, while V, J and clone size come from that table. This sample has 200,000 to 250,000 clones, with around nine tenths found just once. V dropped 8 bases and J dropped 5 bases, with 12 bases sitting between them. Germline V gene data show CDR1 as MNHEY and CDR2 as SVGAGI. The CDR3 is made up of 12 amino acids. The V call is TRBV6-5, the J call TRBJ1-1; D remains ambiguous. What was sequenced was peripheral blood. This TCR was sampled from a woman between 18 and 29 years old who had recovered from COVID-19. The CDR3, as DNA: TGTGCCAGCGTCTCCGCGGGGACTGAAGCTTTCTTT. Amino acids: CASVSAGTEAFF.